A selection of T cell receptor beta chains follows, all from one sample in a study of blood T cell repertoires in COVID-19. The protocol was immunoSEQ multiplex PCR, while the TCRdb copy is restricted to in-frame clones and leaves out a portion. Of a few hundred thousand clones listed, 88% are singletons. Source material: PBMCs or T cells enriched from blood (not recorded which). The source of these receptors is a woman aged 18-35 years who had recovered from COVID-19. Each CDR3 is given with its conserved first and last residue. A D gene is named only where the DNA matches it firmly. A row's size may be missing; if present it is once, few, many or a size class.

d_call j_call v_call clone_size cdr3_nt cdr3_aa
TRBD1 TRBJ1-1 TRBV2 . TGTGCCAGCAGTGAATTAAAGGGACAGATAGCTAAAGCTTTCTTT CASSELKGQIAKAFF
TRBD1 TRBJ2-1 TRBV4-2 . TGTGCCAGCAGCCAAGGGACAGGGCCCTACAATGAGCAGTTCTTC CASSQGTGPYNEQFF
. TRBJ1-1 TRBV6-5 . TGTGCCAGCACCCGACCGGAGGGTACTGAAGCTTTCTTT CASTRPEGTEAFF
TRBD1 TRBJ2-1 TRBV11-3 . TGTGCCAGCAGCTTAGGACAGGGACCCTACAATGAGCAGTTCTTC CASSLGQGPYNEQFF
. TRBJ2-5 TRBV3-1/TRBV3-2 . TGTGCCAGCAGCCAAGGGGGCGAGACCCAGTACTTC CASSQGGETQYF
. TRBJ1-1 TRBV5-1 . TGCGCCAGCAGCTGGGCGGGGGGGCGAGCTTTCTTT CASSWAGGRAFF
. TRBJ2-7 TRBV5-8 once TGTGCCAGCAGCTCGTTGGGACTCACCTACGAGCAGTACTTC CASSSLGLTYEQYF
. TRBJ1-2 TRBV12-3/TRBV12-4 . TGTGCCAGCAGTTTAGCGAGTGGCTACACCTTC CASSLASGYTF
. TRBJ1-2 TRBV19 once TGTGCCAGTAGTATAGTGAAGACGGGGGGCTACACCTTC CASSIVKTGGYTF
. TRBJ2-2 TRBV7-2 . TGTGCCAGCGTACCTGGAGGGGCCGGGGAGCTGTTTTTT CASVPGGAGELFF
TRBD1 TRBJ1-2 TRBV7-2 . TGTGCCAGCAGAGATCCGGGACAGGCTAACTATGGCTACACCTTC CASRDPGQANYGYTF
. TRBJ1-1 TRBV7-9 . TGTGCCAGCAGCTTAGGGGCAGCCGGGGACACTGAAGCTTTCTTT CASSLGAAGDTEAFF
TRBD2 TRBJ2-7 TRBV11-2 . TGTGCCAGCAGCTTTTCCGGGGGGACCTACGAGCAGTACTTC CASSFSGGTYEQYF
. TRBJ1-2 TRBV9 once TGTGCCAGCAGCGTAGAAGGTGATTCTGGAGAGGGCTACACCTTC CASSVEGDSGEGYTF
. TRBJ2-1 TRBV2 . TGTGCCAGCAGTGCCGACAATGAGCAGTTCTTC CASSADNEQFF
. TRBJ2-2 TRBV29-1 . TGCAGCGTTGGGCAGGTTGACACCGGGGAGCTGTTTTTT CSVGQVDTGELFF
. TRBJ2-3 TRBV10-2 . TGCGCCAGCTTGAGGACATCTAGCACAGATACGCAGTATTTT CASLRTSSTDTQYF
TRBD2 TRBJ2-3 TRBV9 . TGTGCCAGCAGCTCCAGACTAGCGGGGGGGCAGTATACGCAGTATTTT CASSSRLAGGQYTQYF
. TRBJ1-2 TRBV5-1 . TGCGCCAGCAGCACCCGGGACACGGCTAACTATGGCTACACCTTC CASSTRDTANYGYTF
. TRBJ1-1 TRBV2 . TGTGCCACCATTAGAGGCTCTCTGGAAGCTTTCTTT CATIRGSLEAFF
TRBD2 TRBJ2-2 TRBV6-5 . TGTGCCAGCAGTTACGAAGCGGGGGAGGAGACCGGGGAGCTGTTTTTT CASSYEAGEETGELFF
TRBD1 TRBJ1-5 TRBV2 . TGTGCCAGCAATAAACAGGGGGACAATCAGCCCCAGCATTTT CASNKQGDNQPQHF
TRBD1 TRBJ2-7 TRBV10-3 once TGTGCCATCAGTGGACAAGGACAGGGCTACGAGCAGTACTTC CAISGQGQGYEQYF
. TRBJ1-2 TRBV4-1 . TGCGCCAGCAGCCAAGATGAGGGACTGGGGAACTATGGCTACACCTTC CASSQDEGLGNYGYTF
. TRBJ2-2 TRBV5-1 . TGCGCCAGCAGCTTGGAACAGGGGAACACCGGGGAGCTGTTTTTT CASSLEQGNTGELFF
. TRBJ2-5 TRBV2 . TGTGCCAGCAGGGAGGGACCGTCCCAGACCCAGTACTTC CASREGPSQTQYF
TRBD2 TRBJ2-5 TRBV19 . TGTGCCAGTAGTACAGGGACTAGCGGGGAACAAGAGACCCAGTACTTC CASSTGTSGEQETQYF
. TRBJ1-2 TRBV29-1 . TGCAGCGTCCCCAACCAGGACATTCACTATGGCTACACCTTC CSVPNQDIHYGYTF
. TRBJ2-2 TRBV7-6 once TGTGCCAGCAGCTTAACGTGGGGCGAAGACACCGGGGAGCTGTTTTTT CASSLTWGEDTGELFF
. TRBJ1-1 TRBV6-5 . TGTGCCAGCATAGCAGGGGCCCTGAACACTGAAGCTTTCTTT CASIAGALNTEAFF
. TRBJ2-1 TRBV9 . TGTGCCAGCAGCGAAAGGGGGAACTCCTACAATGAGCAGTTCTTC CASSERGNSYNEQFF
. TRBJ1-1 TRBV30 few TGTGCCTGGAGTGTACTCCTGAACACTGAAGCTTTCTTT CAWSVLLNTEAFF
. TRBJ1-1 TRBV15 . TGTGCCACCAGCAGAGTGGGGCCGCGGACTGAAGCTTTCTTT CATSRVGPRTEAFF
. TRBJ2-7 TRBV5-1 . TGCGCCAGCAGCTTGGCACAAACCTACGAGCAGTACTTC CASSLAQTYEQYF
TRBD2 TRBJ2-5 TRBV7-3 . TGTGCCAGCAGCCCGGGACTAGCGGATCAAGAGACCCAGTACTTC CASSPGLADQETQYF
. TRBJ1-3 TRBV11-2 . TGTGCCAGCAGCTTAGGCTACAGTGGAAACACCATATATTTT CASSLGYSGNTIYF
. TRBJ2-5 TRBV7-2 many TGTGCCAGCAGCTTAGCGCTGGGCAGAAAAGAGACCCAGTACTTC CASSLALGRKETQYF
TRBD1 TRBJ2-3 TRBV7-9 . TGTGCCAGCAGGACGACAGGGATCCCAGATACGCAGTATTTT CASRTTGIPDTQYF
. TRBJ1-2 TRBV12-3/TRBV12-4 . TGTGCCAGCAGTCTAGACAGGAGAGGCTACACCTTC CASSLDRRGYTF
. TRBJ1-4 TRBV11-1 once TGTGCCAGCAGCCCATTCACAGAAGAGAATGAAAAACTGTTTTTT CASSPFTEENEKLFF
. TRBJ1-1 TRBV3-1/TRBV3-2 . TGTGCCAGCAGCCAAGACATAACAGGGAACACTGAAGCTTTCTTT CASSQDITGNTEAFF
TRBD2 TRBJ2-7 TRBV5-6 . TGTGCCAGCAGACGGGGACTAGCGGGGAGCTCCTACGAGCAGTACTTC CASRRGLAGSSYEQYF
. TRBJ1-3 TRBV2 . TGTGCCAGCAGACAACGGGACACCATATATTTT CASRQRDTIYF
. TRBJ2-3 TRBV14 . TGTGCCAGCAGACGCGGACAGCGGAGCGCAGATACGCAGTATTTT CASRRGQRSADTQYF
. TRBJ2-1 TRBV9 . TGTGCCAGCAGCGTAGCTGCGGGGGCCCACCCAAGGGATGAGCAGTTCTTC CASSVAAGAHPRDEQFF
. TRBJ1-1 TRBV6-5 . TGTGCCACCCGGCGGGGGATGAACACTGAAGCTTTCTTT CATRRGMNTEAFF
. TRBJ2-5 TRBV12-3/TRBV12-4 . TGTGCCAGCAGCGGGGCTAGCGAGGAGACCCAGTACTTC CASSGASEETQYF
. TRBJ1-4 TRBV19 . TGTGCCAGTAGCAGTGACAGTCTACGTCCCACTAATGAAAAACTGTTTTTT CASSSDSLRPTNEKLFF
TRBD1 TRBJ1-1 TRBV6-5 . TGTGCCAGCAGATTAGACAGGGGAGTGAGAACTGAAGCTTTCTTT CASRLDRGVRTEAFF
TRBD1 TRBJ1-2 TRBV5-5 . TGTGCCAGCAGCTCGGGACAGGGCAATGGCTACACCTTC CASSSGQGNGYTF
. TRBJ1-1 TRBV21-1 . TGTGCCAGCACCTCTCACGGGGACACGGGCTATGTGGTTAGGGAAGCTTTCTTT CASTSHGDTGYVVREAFF
TRBD1 TRBJ2-1 TRBV5-4 . TGTGCCAGCAGCTCGGGACAGGGGAATGGTGAGCAGTTCTTC CASSSGQGNGEQFF
. TRBJ1-2 TRBV3-1/TRBV3-2 . TGTGCCAGCAGCCAAGCGGGGACAACTAACTATGGCTACACCTTC CASSQAGTTNYGYTF
. TRBJ1-2 TRBV7-9 . TGTGCCAGCAGCTTAGGAGGCGGAGGAGCTAACTATGGCTACACCTTC CASSLGGGGANYGYTF
TRBD2 TRBJ2-7 TRBV2 . TGTGCCAGCATCACGGGACTAGTCTACGAGCAGTACTTC CASITGLVYEQYF